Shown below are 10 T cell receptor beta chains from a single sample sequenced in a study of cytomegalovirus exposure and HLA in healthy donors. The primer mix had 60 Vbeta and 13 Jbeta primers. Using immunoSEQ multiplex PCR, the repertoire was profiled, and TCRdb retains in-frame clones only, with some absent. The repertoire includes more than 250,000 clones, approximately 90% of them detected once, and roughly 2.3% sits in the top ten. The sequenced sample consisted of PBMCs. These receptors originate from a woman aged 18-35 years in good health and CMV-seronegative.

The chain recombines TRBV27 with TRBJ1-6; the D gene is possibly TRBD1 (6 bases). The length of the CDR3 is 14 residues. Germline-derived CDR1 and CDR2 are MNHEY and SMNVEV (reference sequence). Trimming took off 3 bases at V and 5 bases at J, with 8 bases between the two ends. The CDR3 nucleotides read TGTGCCAGCAGTTTCAACAGGGATAATTCACCCCTCCACTTT. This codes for CASSFNRDNSPLHF.

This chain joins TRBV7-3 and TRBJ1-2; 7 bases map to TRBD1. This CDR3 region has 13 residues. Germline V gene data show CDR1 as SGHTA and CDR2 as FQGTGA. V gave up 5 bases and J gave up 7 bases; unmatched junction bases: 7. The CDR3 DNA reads TGTGCCAGCAGCGCCCCAACAGGGGTTGGCTACACCTTC. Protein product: CASSAPTGVGYTF. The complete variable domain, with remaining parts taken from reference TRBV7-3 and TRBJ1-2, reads GAGVSQTPSNKVTEKGKYVELRCDPISGHTALYWYRQSLGQGPEFLIYFQGTGAADDSGLPNDRFFAVRPEGSVSTLKIQRTERGDSAVYLCASSAPTGVGYTFGSGTRLTVV.

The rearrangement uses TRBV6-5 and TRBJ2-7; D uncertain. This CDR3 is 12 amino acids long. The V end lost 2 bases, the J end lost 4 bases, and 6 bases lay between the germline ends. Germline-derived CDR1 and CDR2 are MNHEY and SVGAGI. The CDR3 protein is CASSYRLYEQYF. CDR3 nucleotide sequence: TGTGCCAGCAGTTACCGTTTATACGAGCAGTACTTC.

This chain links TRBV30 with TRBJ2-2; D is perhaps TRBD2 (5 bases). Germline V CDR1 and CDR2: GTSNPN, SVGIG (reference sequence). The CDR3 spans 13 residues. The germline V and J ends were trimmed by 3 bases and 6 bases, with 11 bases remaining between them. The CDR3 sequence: CAWSPGLSGELFF. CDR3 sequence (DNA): TGTGCCTGGAGCCCCGGACTTTCCGGGGAGCTGTTTTTT.

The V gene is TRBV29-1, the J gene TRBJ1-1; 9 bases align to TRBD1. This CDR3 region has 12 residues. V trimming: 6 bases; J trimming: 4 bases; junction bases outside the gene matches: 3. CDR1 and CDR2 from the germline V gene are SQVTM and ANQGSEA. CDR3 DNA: TGCAGCGTGGGACAGGGAGGCACTGAAGCTTTCTTT. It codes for CSVGQGGTEAFF.

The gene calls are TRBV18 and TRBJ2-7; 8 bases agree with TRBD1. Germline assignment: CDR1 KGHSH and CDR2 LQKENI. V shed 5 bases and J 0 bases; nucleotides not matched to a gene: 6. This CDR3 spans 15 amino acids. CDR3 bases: TGTGCCAGCTCAACAGGACAGGGTAGCTCCTACGAGCAGTACTTC. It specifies CASSTGQGSSYEQYF. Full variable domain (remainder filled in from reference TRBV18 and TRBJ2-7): NAGVMQNPRHLVRRRGQEARLRCSPMKGHSHVYWYRQLPEEGLKFMVYLQKENIIDESGMPKERFSAEFPKEGPSILRIQQVVRGDSAAYFCASSTGQGSSYEQYFGPGTRLTVT.

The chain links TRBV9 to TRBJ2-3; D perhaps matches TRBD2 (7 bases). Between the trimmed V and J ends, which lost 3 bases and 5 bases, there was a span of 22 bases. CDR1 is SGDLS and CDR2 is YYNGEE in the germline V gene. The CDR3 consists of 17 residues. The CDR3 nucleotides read TGTGCCAGCAGCGCACGGGGAGGGGAGAAGGGGGGAGATACGCAGTATTTT. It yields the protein CASSARGGEKGGDTQYF.

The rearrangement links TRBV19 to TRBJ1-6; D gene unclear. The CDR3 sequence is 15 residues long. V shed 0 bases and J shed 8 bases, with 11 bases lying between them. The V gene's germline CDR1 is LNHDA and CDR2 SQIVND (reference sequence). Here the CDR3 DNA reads TGTGCCAGTAGTATAGATCCCTTAGGAGATTCACCCCTCCACTTT. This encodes CASSIDPLGDSPLHF. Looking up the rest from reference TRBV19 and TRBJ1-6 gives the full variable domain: DGGITQSPKYLFRKEGQNVTLSCEQNLNHDAMYWYRQDPGQGLRLIYYSQIVNDFQKGDIAEGYSVSREKKESFPLTVTSAQKNPTAFYLCASSIDPLGDSPLHFGNGTRLTVT.

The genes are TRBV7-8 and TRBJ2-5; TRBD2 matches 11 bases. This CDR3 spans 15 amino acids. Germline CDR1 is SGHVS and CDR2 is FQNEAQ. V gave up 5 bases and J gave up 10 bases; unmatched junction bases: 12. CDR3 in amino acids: CASSLMTSGDRSQYF. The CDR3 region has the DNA TGTGCCAGCAGCCTGATGACTAGCGGGGACAGGAGCCAGTACTTC.

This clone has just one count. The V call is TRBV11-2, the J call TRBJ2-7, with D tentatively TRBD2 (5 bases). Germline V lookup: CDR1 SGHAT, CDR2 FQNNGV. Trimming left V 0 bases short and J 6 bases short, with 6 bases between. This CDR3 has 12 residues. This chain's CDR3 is CASSLDRGEQYF. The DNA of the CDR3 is TGTGCCAGCAGCTTAGATCGGGGCGAGCAGTACTTC. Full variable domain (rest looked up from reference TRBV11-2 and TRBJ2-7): EAGVAQSPRYKIIEKRQSVAFWCNPISGHATLYWYQQILGQGPKLLIQFQNNGVVDDSQLPKDRFSAERLKGVDSTLKIQPAKLEDSAVYLCASSLDRGEQYFGPGTRLTVT.